Listed below are T cell receptor beta chains from one sample, sequenced in a study of blood T cell repertoires in COVID-19. Some clones are missing from TCRdb's copy, which holds only in-frame ones; the method was immunoSEQ multiplex PCR. Of approximately 140,000 clones listed, approximately 90% are singletons. What was sequenced was peripheral blood. The receptor set was obtained from a human donor in a cohort sampled during active COVID-19. CDR3s include the opening cysteine and the closing phenylalanine or tryptophan.

TRBJ2-5 TRBV11-1 15 CASSLASGGGETQYF
TRBJ1-5 TRBV7-9 16 CASSPGRQGKNQPQHF
TRBJ2-1 TRBV5-1 15 CASSLVVAGYNEQFF
TRBJ2-5 TRBV12-3/TRBV12-4 13 CASSFSGQETQYF
TRBJ1-1 TRBV7-3 13 CASSSVSEAEAFF
TRBJ2-2 TRBV4-1 17 CASSQDRARRTTGELFF
TRBJ1-2 TRBV11-2 12 CASSTRQSLYTF
TRBJ1-1 TRBV10-3 14 CAISWTAKDSEAFF
TRBJ1-5 TRBV18 14 CASSPPSSNQPQHF
TRBJ2-4 TRBV20-1 11 CSALTYDIQYF
TRBJ2-7 TRBV10-3 12 CAIFREGGEQYF
TRBJ2-1 TRBV11-3 11 CASSNGASQFF
TRBJ2-5 TRBV7-3 14 CASDRLAGRETQYF
TRBJ1-2 TRBV24-1 17 CATSDFKTGWDLYGYTF
TRBJ1-1 TRBV5-1 13 CASSLDRNTEAFF
TRBJ1-5 TRBV7-2 14 CASSYRVPNQPQHF
TRBJ1-5 TRBV24-1 15 CATSDIDSPPQPQHF
TRBJ1-6 TRBV4-3 13 CASSPSRDSPLHF
TRBJ2-5 TRBV18 13 CASSPPVGETQYF
TRBJ1-1 TRBV14 12 CASSQGGTEAFF
TRBJ2-3 TRBV7-9 16 CASSLTGGDGTDTQYF
TRBJ1-4 TRBV5-5 14 CASSLVRQNEKLFF
TRBJ2-7 TRBV3-1/TRBV3-2 13 CASSQGRNYEQYF
TRBJ1-6 TRBV9 15 CASSVDSRGSSPLHF